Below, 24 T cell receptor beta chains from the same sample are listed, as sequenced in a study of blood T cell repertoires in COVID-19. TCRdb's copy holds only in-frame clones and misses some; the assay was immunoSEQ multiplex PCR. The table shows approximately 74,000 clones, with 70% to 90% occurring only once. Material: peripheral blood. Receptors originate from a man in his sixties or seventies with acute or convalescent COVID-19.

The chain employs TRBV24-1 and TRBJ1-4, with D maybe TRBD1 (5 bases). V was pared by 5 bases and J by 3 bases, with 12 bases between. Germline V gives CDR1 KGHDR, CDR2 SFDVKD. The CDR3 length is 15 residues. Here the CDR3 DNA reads TGTGCCACCAGTGTTGGCGACAGCGCTAATGAAAAACTGTTTTTT. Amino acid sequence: CATSVGDSANEKLFF.

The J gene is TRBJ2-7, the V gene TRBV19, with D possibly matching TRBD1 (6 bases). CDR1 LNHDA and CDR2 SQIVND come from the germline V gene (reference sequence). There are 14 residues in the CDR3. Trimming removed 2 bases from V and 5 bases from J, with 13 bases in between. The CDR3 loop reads CASSIIRGSNEQYF. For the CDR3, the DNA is TGTGCCAGTAGTATAATCAGGGGCTCAAACGAGCAGTACTTC.

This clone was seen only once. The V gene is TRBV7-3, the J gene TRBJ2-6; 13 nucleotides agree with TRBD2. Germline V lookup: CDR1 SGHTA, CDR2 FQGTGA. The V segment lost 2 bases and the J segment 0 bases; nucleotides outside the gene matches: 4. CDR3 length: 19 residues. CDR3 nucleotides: TGTGCCAGCAGCTTAGGGACTAGCGGGATCACCTCTGGGGCCAACGTCCTGACTTTC. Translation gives CASSLGTSGITSGANVLTF.

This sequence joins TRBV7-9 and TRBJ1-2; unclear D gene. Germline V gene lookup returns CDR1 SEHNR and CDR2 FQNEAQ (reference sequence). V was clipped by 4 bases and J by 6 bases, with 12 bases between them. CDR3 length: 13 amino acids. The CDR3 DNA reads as TGTGCCAGCAGCTCCTCGGGGAGGGATGGCTACACCTTC. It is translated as CASSSSGRDGYTF.

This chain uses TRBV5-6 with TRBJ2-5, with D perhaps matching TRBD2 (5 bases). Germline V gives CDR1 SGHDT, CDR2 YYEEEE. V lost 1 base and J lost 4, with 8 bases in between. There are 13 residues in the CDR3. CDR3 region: CASSLPRGETQYF. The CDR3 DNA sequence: TGTGCCAGCAGCTTGCCACGGGGAGAGACCCAGTACTTC.

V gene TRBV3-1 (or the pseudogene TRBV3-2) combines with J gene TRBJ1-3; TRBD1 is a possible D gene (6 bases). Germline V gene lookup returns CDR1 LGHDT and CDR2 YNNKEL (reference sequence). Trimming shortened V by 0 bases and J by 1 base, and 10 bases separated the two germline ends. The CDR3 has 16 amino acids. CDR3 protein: CASSQDRDKSGNTIYF. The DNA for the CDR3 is TGTGCCAGCAGCCAAGACCGGGACAAGTCTGGAAACACCATATATTTT.

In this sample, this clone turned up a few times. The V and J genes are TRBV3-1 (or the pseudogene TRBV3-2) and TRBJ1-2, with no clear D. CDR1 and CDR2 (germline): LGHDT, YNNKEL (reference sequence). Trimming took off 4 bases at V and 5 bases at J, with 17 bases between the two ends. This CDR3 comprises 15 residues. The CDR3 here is CASSPGEGEGYGYTF. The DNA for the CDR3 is TGTGCCAGCAGCCCTGGAGAGGGAGAAGGGTATGGCTACACCTTC.

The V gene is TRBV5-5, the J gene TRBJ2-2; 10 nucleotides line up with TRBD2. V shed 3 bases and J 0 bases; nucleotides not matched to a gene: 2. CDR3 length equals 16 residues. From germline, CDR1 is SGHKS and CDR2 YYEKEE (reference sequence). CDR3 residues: CASSWTSGSNTGELFF. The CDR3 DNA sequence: TGTGCCAGCAGCTGGACTAGCGGATCGAACACCGGGGAGCTGTTTTTT.

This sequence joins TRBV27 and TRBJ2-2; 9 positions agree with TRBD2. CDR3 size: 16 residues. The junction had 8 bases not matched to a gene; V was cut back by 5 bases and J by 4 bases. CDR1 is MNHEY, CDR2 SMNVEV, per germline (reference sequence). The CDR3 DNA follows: TGTGCCAGCAGTCCGGGACTAGCAGGTCGCACCGGGGAGCTGTTTTTT. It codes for CASSPGLAGRTGELFF.

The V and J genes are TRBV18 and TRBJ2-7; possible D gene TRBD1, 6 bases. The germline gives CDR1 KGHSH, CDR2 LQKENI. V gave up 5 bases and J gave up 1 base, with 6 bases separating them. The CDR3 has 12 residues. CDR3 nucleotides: TGTGCCAGCTCAACAGGGTCCTACGAGCAGTACTTC. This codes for CASSTGSYEQYF.

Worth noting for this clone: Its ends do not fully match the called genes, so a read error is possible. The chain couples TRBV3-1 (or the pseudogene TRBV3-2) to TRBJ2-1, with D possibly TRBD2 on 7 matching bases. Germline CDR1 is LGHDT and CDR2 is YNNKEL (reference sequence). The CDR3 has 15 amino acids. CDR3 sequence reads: CASSQTGGSHNEQFF. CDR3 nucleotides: TGTGCCAGCAGCCAAACGGGGGGCTCCCACAATGAGCAGTTCTTC.

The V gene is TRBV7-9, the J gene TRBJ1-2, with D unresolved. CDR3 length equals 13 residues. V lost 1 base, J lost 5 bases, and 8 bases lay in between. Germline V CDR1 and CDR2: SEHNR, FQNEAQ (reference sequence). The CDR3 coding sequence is TGTGCCAGCAGCTTAGGATCGGGGTATGGCTACACCTTC. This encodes CASSLGSGYGYTF.

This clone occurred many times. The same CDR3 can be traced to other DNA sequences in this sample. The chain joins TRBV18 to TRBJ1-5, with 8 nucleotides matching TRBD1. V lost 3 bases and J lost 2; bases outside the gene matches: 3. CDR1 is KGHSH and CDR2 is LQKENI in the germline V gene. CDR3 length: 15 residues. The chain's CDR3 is CASSPDRGGNQPQHF. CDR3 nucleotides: TGTGCCAGCTCACCCGACAGGGGAGGCAATCAGCCCCAGCATTTT.

CDR3 coding DNA: TGCGCCAGCAGTGAGCCGGGAGCTGACAGTACCGGGGAGCTGTTTTTT. It specifies CASSEPGADSTGELFF. The V gene is TRBV10-1, the J gene TRBJ2-2, with a weak D call TRBD2 (6 bases). V dropped 2 bases and J dropped 5 bases, with 15 bases sitting between them. The CDR3 spans 16 residues. Germline loops: CDR1 WNHNN, CDR2 SYGVQD (reference sequence).

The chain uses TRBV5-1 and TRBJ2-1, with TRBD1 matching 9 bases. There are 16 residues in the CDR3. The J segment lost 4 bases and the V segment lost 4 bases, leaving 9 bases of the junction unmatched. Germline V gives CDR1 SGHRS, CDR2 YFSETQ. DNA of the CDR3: TGCGCCAGCAGCCCGGGCTCGGGACAGGGTTACAATGAGCAGTTCTTC. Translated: CASSPGSGQGYNEQFF.

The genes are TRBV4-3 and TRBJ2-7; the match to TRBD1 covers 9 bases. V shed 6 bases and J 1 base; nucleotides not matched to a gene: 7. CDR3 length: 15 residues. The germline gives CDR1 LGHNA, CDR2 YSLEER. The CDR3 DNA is TGCGCCAGCAGTGTGGGACAGGGTGGGTCCTACGAGCAGTACTTC. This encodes CASSVGQGGSYEQYF.

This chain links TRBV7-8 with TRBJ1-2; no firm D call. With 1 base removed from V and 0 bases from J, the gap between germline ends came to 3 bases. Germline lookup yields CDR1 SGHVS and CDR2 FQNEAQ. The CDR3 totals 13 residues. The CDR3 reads CASSLGANYGYTF. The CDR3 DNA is TGTGCCAGCAGCTTAGGAGCTAACTATGGCTACACCTTC.

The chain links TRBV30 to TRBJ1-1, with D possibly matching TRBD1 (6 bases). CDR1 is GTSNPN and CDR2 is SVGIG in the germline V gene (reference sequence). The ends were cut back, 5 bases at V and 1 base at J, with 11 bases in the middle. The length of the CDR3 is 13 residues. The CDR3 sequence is CAWERQENTEAFF. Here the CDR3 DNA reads TGTGCCTGGGAACGACAGGAGAACACTGAAGCTTTCTTT.

CDR3 coding DNA: TGCGCCAGCAGCCGTGGTGGACAGACAAACGGAGAGACCCAGTACTTC. Protein: CASSRGGQTNGETQYF. The chain couples TRBV4-3 to TRBJ2-5, with D possibly matching TRBD1 (6 bases). Trimming stripped 4 bases from V and 4 bases from J, with 19 bases between. This CDR3 spans 16 amino acids. Looked up from germline, CDR1 is LGHNA and CDR2 is YSLEER.

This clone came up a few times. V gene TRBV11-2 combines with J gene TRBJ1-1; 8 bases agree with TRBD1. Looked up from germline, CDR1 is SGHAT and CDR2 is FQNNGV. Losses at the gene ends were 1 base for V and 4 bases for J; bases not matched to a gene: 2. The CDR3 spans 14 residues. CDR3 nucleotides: TGTGCCAGCAGCTTAGGACAGGGGTTCACTGAAGCTTTCTTT. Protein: CASSLGQGFTEAFF.

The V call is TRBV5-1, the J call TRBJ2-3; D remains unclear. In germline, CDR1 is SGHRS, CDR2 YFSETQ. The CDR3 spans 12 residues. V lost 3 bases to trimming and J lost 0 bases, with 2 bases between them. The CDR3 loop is CASSSSTDTQYF. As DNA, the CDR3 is TGCGCCAGCAGCTCGAGCACAGATACGCAGTATTTT.

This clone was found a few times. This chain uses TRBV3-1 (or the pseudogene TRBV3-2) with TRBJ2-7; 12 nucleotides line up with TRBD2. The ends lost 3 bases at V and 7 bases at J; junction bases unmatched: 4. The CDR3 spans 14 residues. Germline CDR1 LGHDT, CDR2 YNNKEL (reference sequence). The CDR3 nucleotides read TGTGCCAGCAGCCATGGACTAGCGGGGCCGGAGCAGTACTTC. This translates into CASSHGLAGPEQYF.

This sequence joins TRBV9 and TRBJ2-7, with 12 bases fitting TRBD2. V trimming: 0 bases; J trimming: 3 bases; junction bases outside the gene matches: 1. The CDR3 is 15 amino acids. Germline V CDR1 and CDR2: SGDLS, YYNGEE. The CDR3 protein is CASSVGTSGNYEQYF. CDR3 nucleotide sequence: TGTGCCAGCAGCGTAGGGACTAGCGGGAACTACGAGCAGTACTTC.

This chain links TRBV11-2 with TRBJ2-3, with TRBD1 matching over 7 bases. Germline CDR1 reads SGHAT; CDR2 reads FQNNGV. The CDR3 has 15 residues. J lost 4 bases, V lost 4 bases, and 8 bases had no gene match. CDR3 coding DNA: TGTGCCAGCAGCTGGGGTACTCAGGGGGCAGATACGCAGTATTTT. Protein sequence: CASSWGTQGADTQYF.